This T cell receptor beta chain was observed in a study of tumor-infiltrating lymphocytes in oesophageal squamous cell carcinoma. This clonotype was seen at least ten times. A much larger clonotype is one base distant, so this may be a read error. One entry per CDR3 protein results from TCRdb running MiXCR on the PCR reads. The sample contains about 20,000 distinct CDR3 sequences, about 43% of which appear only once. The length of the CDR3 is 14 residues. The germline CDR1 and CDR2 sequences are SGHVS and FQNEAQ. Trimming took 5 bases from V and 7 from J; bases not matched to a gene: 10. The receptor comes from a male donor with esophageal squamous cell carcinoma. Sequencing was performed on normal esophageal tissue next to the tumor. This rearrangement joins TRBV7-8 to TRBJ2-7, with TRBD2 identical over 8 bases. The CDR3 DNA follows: TGTGCCAGCAGCGCCGGGACTAGTGTAAATGAGCAGTACTTC. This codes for CASSAGTSVNEQYF.